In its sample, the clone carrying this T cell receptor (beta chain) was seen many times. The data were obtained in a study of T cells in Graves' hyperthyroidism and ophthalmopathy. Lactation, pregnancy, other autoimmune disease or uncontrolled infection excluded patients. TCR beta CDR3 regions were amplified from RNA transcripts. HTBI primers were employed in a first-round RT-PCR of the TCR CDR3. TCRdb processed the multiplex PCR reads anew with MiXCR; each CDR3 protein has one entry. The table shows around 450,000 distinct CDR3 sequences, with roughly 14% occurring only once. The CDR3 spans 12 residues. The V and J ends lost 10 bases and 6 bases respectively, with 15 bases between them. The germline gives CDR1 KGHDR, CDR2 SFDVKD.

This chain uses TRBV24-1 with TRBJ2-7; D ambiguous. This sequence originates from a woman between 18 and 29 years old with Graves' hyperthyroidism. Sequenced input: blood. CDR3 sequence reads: CATMDGRGEQYF. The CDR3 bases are TGTGCCACTATGGACGGGCGCGGCGAGCAGTACTTC.